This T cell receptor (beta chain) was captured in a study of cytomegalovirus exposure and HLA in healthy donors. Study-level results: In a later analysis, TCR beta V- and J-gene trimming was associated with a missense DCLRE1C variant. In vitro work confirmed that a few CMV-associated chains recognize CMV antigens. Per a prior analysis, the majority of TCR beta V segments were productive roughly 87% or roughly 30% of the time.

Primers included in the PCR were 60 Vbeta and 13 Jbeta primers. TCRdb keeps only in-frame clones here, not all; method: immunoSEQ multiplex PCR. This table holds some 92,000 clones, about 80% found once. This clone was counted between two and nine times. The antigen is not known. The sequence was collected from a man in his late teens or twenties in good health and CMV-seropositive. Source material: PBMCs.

DNA of the CDR3: TGTGCCAGCAGATCCGGACAGTTAGCTTTCTTT. As protein: CASRSGQLAFF. The rearrangement joins TRBV6-5 to TRBJ1-1, with D possibly TRBD1 on 6 matching bases. This CDR3 is 11 amino acids long. The ends were cut back, 6 bases at V and 10 bases at J, with 12 bases in the middle. The V gene's germline CDR1 is MNHEY and CDR2 SVGAGI.